The clone carrying this T cell receptor beta chain has only a few counts. The data derive from a study of OX40 agonist ivuxolimab in advanced cancers. Across the whole study: The dose of intravenous ivuxolimab that patients received every 2 weeks ranged from 0.01 to 10 mg/kg. Partial responses occurred in Three dose-escalation patients, one with hepatocellular carcinoma and two with cutaneous melanoma.

CDR3 length equals 14 residues. V gave up 4 bases and J gave up 0 bases, with 7 bases separating them. CDR1 is SGHRS and CDR2 is YFSETQ in the germline V gene. The data were produced by immunoSEQ multiplex PCR, yet TCRdb's version contains in-frame clones alone and is incomplete. The sample records some 99,000 clones, 70% to 90% being singletons. This chain connects TRBV5-1 to TRBJ2-2; D gene unclear. The sample consisted of CD4+ or CD8+ T cells sorted from blood, taken in a trial of the OX40 agonist ivuxolimab. This clonotype was sampled from an adult with an advanced solid tumor such as melanoma, head and neck, liver or kidney cancer. CDR3 region: CASSVGSNTGELFF. In DNA form, the CDR3 reads TGCGCCAGCAGCGTGGGGTCGAACACCGGGGAGCTGTTTTTT.